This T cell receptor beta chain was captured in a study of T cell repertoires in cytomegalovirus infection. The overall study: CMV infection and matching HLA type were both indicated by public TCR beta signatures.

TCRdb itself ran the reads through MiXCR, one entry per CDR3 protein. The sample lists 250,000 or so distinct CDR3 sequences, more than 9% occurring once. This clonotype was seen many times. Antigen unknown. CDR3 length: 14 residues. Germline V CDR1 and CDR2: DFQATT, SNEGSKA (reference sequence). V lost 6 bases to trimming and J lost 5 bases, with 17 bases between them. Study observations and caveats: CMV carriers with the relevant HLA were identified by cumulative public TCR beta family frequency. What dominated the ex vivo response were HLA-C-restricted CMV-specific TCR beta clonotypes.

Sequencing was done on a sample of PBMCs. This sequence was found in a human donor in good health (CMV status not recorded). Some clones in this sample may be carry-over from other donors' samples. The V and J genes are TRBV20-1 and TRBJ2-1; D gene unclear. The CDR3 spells CSAPRFQDDNEQFF. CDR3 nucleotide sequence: TGCAGTGCCCCAAGGTTCCAGGATGACAATGAGCAGTTCTTC.